Shown below are 23 T cell receptor beta chains from a single sample sequenced in a study of blood T cell repertoires in COVID-19. TCRdb's table, derived via immunoSEQ multiplex PCR, lists solely in-frame clones and lacks some. The sample yields about 110,000 clones, about 90% seen once. The sample comprised peripheral blood. The origin of the receptors is a human donor in a cohort sampled during active COVID-19.

The chain employs TRBV12-5 and TRBJ2-5; 9 positions agree with TRBD2. The V segment lost 1 base and the J segment 4 bases; nucleotides outside the gene matches: 7. This CDR3 spans 16 amino acids. CDR1 is LGHNT, CDR2 FRNRAP, per germline. Written as DNA, the CDR3 is TGTGCTAGTGGTTTGGAGGTAGCGGGGGCTCCAGAGACCCAGTACTTC. It specifies CASGLEVAGAPETQYF.

The J gene is TRBJ2-1, the V gene TRBV19, with D possibly TRBD1 on 6 matching bases. Germline V gene sequence: CDR1 LNHDA, CDR2 SQIVND (reference sequence). The CDR3 runs to 15 residues. V was pared by 7 bases and J by 6 bases, with 19 bases between. CDR3 DNA sequence: TGTGCCAGTATTCAGACAGGTACTGCCCTCAATGAGCAGTTCTTC. Translation: CASIQTGTALNEQFF.

This chain links TRBV10-3 with TRBJ2-1; D is undetermined. Trimming stripped 4 bases from V and 5 bases from J, with 9 bases between. The CDR3 runs 13 residues. Germline V gene data show CDR1 as ENHRY and CDR2 as SYGVKD. CDR3 amino acids: CAISGLGNNEQFF. The CDR3 DNA sequence: TGTGCCATCAGTGGGTTGGGCAACAATGAGCAGTTCTTC.

The rearrangement uses TRBV6-5 and TRBJ1-2; no firm D call. The germline V gene has CDR1 MNHEY and CDR2 SVGAGI. The CDR3 has 14 residues. V dropped 4 bases and J dropped 6 bases, with 15 bases sitting between them. CDR3: CASSSGRLSHGYTF. The CDR3 coding sequence is TGTGCCAGCAGTTCCGGGAGACTAAGCCATGGCTACACCTTC.

In its sample, this clone was seen a few times. The V and J genes are TRBV6-1 and TRBJ1-1; 7 nucleotides line up with TRBD1. There are 16 residues in the CDR3. CDR1 MNHNS and CDR2 SASEGT come from the germline V gene. With V trimmed by 3 bases and J by 1 base, 8 bases remained unmatched. As DNA, the CDR3 is TGTGCCAGCAGTGATAGACACAGGGGTGGGAACACTGAAGCTTTCTTT. Amino acids: CASSDRHRGGNTEAFF.

J is TRBJ2-7 and V is TRBV7-3, with 9 positions matching TRBD2. This CDR3 has 13 amino acids. The junction had 6 bases not matched to a gene; V was cut back by 8 bases and J by 4 bases. Germline assignment: CDR1 SGHTA and CDR2 FQGTGA. CDR3 loop: CASGREGLYEQYF. The CDR3 DNA sequence: TGTGCCAGCGGGCGGGAGGGCCTTTACGAGCAGTACTTC. The variable domain in full, with the rest retrieved from reference TRBV7-3 and TRBJ2-7, is GAGVSQTPSNKVTEKGKYVELRCDPISGHTALYWYRQSLGQGPEFLIYFQGTGAADDSGLPNDRFFAVRPEGSVSTLKIQRTERGDSAVYLCASGREGLYEQYFGPGTRLTVT.

The J gene is TRBJ1-1, the V gene TRBV4-2; 8 nucleotides line up with TRBD1. V was pared by 3 bases and J by 1 base, with 7 bases of the junction left unmatched. Germline V gives CDR1 LGHNA, CDR2 YNFKEQ. This CDR3 is built from 16 residues. In nucleotides, the CDR3 is TGTGCCAGCAGCCACATGCCCGGGACAGGGAACACTGAAGCTTTCTTT. It encodes CASSHMPGTGNTEAFF.

This clone showed up just once. The chain uses TRBV27 and TRBJ1-1; D is undetermined. The germline V gene has CDR1 MNHEY and CDR2 SMNVEV (reference sequence). The CDR3 length is 13 residues. The V end lost 8 bases, the J end lost 6 bases, and 16 bases lay between the germline ends. The CDR3 region is CASGPLPRPEAFF. CDR3 coding DNA: TGTGCCAGCGGGCCCCTTCCCAGACCTGAAGCTTTCTTT.

The table lists this clone with a few counts. The chain has TRBV7-8 and TRBJ1-2; maybe TRBD1 (5 bases). Looked up from germline, CDR1 is SGHVS and CDR2 is FQNEAQ. V was pared by 1 base and J by 8 bases, with 14 bases between. The CDR3 has 14 amino acids. The CDR3 loop is CASSLEARARGYTF. CDR3 nucleotide sequence: TGTGCCAGCAGCTTAGAGGCCAGGGCAAGAGGCTACACCTTC.

V gene TRBV27 combines with J gene TRBJ2-1; maybe TRBD1 (5 bases). The CDR3 sequence is 12 residues long. Deletions cut 7 bases from V and 3 bases from J, with 7 bases between. Germline CDR1 MNHEY, CDR2 SMNVEV (reference sequence). CDR3 DNA: TGTGCCAGCAACCAGGGCTACAATGAGCAGTTCTTC. Protein: CASNQGYNEQFF.

The CDR3 nucleotides read TGTGCCAGCAGCACACAGGAGTTCAACACTGAAGCTTTCTTT. This codes for CASSTQEFNTEAFF. The V and J genes are TRBV7-9 and TRBJ1-1, with D perhaps matching TRBD1 (5 bases). V lost 5 bases and J lost 2, with 12 bases in between. Germline CDR1 SEHNR, CDR2 FQNEAQ (reference sequence). This CDR3 is built from 14 residues. The complete variable domain, with remaining parts taken from reference TRBV7-9 and TRBJ1-1, reads DTGVSQNPRHKITKRGQNVTFRCDPISEHNRLYWYRQTLGQGPEFLTYFQNEAQLEKSRLLSDRFSAERPKGSFSTLEIQRTEQGDSAMYLCASSTQEFNTEAFFGQGTRLTVV.

This chain uses TRBV19 with TRBJ2-6; 7 bases align to TRBD1. The CDR3 sequence is 17 residues long. Germline loops: CDR1 LNHDA, CDR2 SQIVND (reference sequence). Trimming removed 2 bases from V and 2 bases from J; junction bases left unmatched: 6. The CDR3 sequence is CASSIYRQGPGANVLTF. CDR3 DNA sequence: TGTGCCAGTAGTATATACCGACAGGGTCCTGGGGCCAACGTCCTGACTTTC.

The chain combines TRBV11-2 with TRBJ2-7; 9 bases fit TRBD2. The trim removed 0 bases at V and 3 bases at J, leaving 12 bases unmatched. The CDR3 is made up of 18 amino acids. Germline V gene lookup returns CDR1 SGHAT and CDR2 FQNNGV. The CDR3 DNA follows: TGTGCCAGCAGCTTAGATATGGGCGCGGGGGGGACTGGCTACGAGCAGTACTTC. Protein: CASSLDMGAGGTGYEQYF.

The chain uses TRBV7-2 and TRBJ2-6, with 9 nucleotides matching TRBD1. This CDR3 is built from 15 residues. Germline-derived CDR1 and CDR2 are SGHTA and FQGNSA. Germline trimming cut 6 bases from V and 2 bases from J; bases unmatched to any gene: 2. In nucleotides, the CDR3 is TGTGCCAGCAGACGACAGGGGGCTGGGGCCAACGTCCTGACTTTC. It translates to CASRRQGAGANVLTF.

To note about this clone: Other DNA sequences in the same sample also yield this CDR3. V is TRBV19 and J is TRBJ1-5, with 11 bases that match TRBD1. This CDR3 has 14 residues. Germline CDR1 reads LNHDA; CDR2 reads SQIVND (reference sequence). V lost 6 bases and J lost 4; bases outside the gene matches: 2. CDR3: CASSGTGGNQPQHF. The CDR3 DNA reads as TGTGCCAGTAGCGGGACAGGGGGAAATCAGCCCCAGCATTTT.

This chain links TRBV7-2 with TRBJ2-5; D might be TRBD1 (5 bases). Looked up from germline, CDR1 is SGHTA and CDR2 is FQGNSA. The CDR3 runs to 14 residues. The V end lost 5 bases, the J end lost 0 bases, and 10 bases lay between the germline ends. The CDR3 loop is CASSHDSYQETQYF. The CDR3 region has the DNA TGTGCCAGCAGCCACGACAGCTACCAAGAGACCCAGTACTTC.

The J gene is TRBJ2-7, the V gene TRBV7-9; the match to TRBD2 covers 9 bases. The junction had 5 bases not matched to a gene; V was cut back by 7 bases and J by 4 bases. Germline CDR1 reads SEHNR; CDR2 reads FQNEAQ (reference sequence). There are 13 residues in the CDR3. The CDR3 loop reads CASTGTSRYEQYF. The CDR3 region has the DNA TGTGCCAGCACTGGGACTAGCCGGTACGAGCAGTACTTC.

V gene TRBV18 combines with J gene TRBJ2-3, with 7 nucleotides matching TRBD2. The CDR3 length is 16 residues. Germline V gene sequence: CDR1 KGHSH, CDR2 LQKENI. Trimming cost V 3 bases and J 0 bases; bases outside gene matches: 6. CDR3 protein: CASSPNSGVSTDTQYF. The CDR3 bases are TGTGCCAGCTCACCTAACAGCGGGGTTAGCACAGATACGCAGTATTTT. The whole variable domain, remainder taken from reference TRBV18 and TRBJ2-3, is NAGVMQNPRHLVRRRGQEARLRCSPMKGHSHVYWYRQLPEEGLKFMVYLQKENIIDESGMPKERFSAEFPKEGPSILRIQQVVRGDSAAYFCASSPNSGVSTDTQYFGPGTRLTVL.

V gene TRBV7-2 combines with J gene TRBJ1-2; D not certain. This CDR3 is 15 amino acids long. With 0 bases removed from V and 5 bases from J, the gap between germline ends came to 13 bases. Per the germline V gene, CDR1 is SGHTA and CDR2 is FQGNSA. The CDR3 reads CASSLAAGREYGYTF. Here the CDR3 DNA reads TGTGCCAGCAGCTTAGCGGCGGGGAGGGAGTATGGCTACACCTTC.

The chain couples TRBV2 to TRBJ2-7, with 8 bases aligning to TRBD2. This CDR3 region has 13 residues. After removal of 6 bases from V and 4 bases from J, the junction contained 5 bases not matched to a gene. The V gene's germline CDR1 is SNHLY and CDR2 FYNNEI. In DNA form, the CDR3 reads TGTGCCAGCAGGAAGGTAGCGGGATACGAGCAGTACTTC. Protein sequence: CASRKVAGYEQYF.

The J gene is TRBJ1-2, the V gene TRBV19, with 8 bases that match TRBD1. The germline V gene has CDR1 LNHDA and CDR2 SQIVND (reference sequence). This CDR3 is 16 amino acids long. The J segment lost 4 bases and the V segment lost 0 bases, leaving 7 bases of the junction unmatched. CDR3 nucleotide sequence: TGTGCCAGTAGTATAGATTCCAGGACAGGGACCTATGGCTACACCTTC. Translating it yields CASSIDSRTGTYGYTF.

The chain combines TRBV25-1 with TRBJ1-1, with 8 bases aligning to TRBD1. The trim removed 4 bases at V and 6 bases at J, leaving 7 bases unmatched. The germline CDR1 and CDR2 sequences are MGHDK and SYGVNS. This CDR3 is 14 amino acids long. In DNA, the CDR3 is TGTGCCAGCAGTGTCAGGGGGCCGGGGGCTGAAGCTTTCTTT. Protein product: CASSVRGPGAEAFF. Looking up the rest from reference TRBV25-1 and TRBJ1-1 gives the full variable domain: EADIYQTPRYLVIGTGKKITLECSQTMGHDKMYWYQQDPGMELHLIHYSYGVNSTEKGDLSSESTVSRIRTEHFPLTLESARPSHTSQYLCASSVRGPGAEAFFGQGTRLTVV.

CDR3 nucleotide sequence: TGCGCCAGCAGCCAAGATACGTATACAGGGGATTCACCCCTCCACTTT. It translates to CASSQDTYTGDSPLHF. This chain links TRBV4-1 with TRBJ1-6, with 7 bases that match TRBD1. This CDR3 is 16 amino acids long. The trim removed 0 bases at V and 8 bases at J, leaving 7 bases unmatched. From germline, CDR1 is MGHRA and CDR2 YSYEKL.